This is a list of T cell receptor beta chains from one sample in a study of blood T cells in healthy people across ages. In TCRdb, the 5' RACE reads were re-called with MiXCR into one record per CDR3 protein. Of roughly 650,000 distinct CDR3 sequences in the sample, roughly 32% were seen once. The sequencing input was blood. The receptors come from a woman older than 75 in good health. The CDR3 runs from the conserved cysteine through the conserved F or W. The D gene is left open where the match is weak. Expanded clones are given a class, and other clones once, few, many or no size at all.

TRBV29-1	TRBJ1-2	many	NA	12	CSVVQGTHGYTF
TRBV19	TRBJ1-5	few	TRBD1	16	CASSIDATGGNQPQHF
TRBV20-1	TRBJ2-7	many	TRBD2	16	CSARDPASGGSYEQYF
TRBV7-9	TRBJ2-7	many	TRBD1	14	CASSSTGNPYEQYF
TRBV25-1	TRBJ2-5	NA	TRBD2	14	CASSERGRMETQYF
TRBV20-1	TRBJ1-2	many	NA	12	CSALFGGDGYTF
TRBV20-1	TRBJ2-1	NA	TRBD2	14	CSADLAGSPGKQFF
TRBV6-1	TRBJ2-7	NA	NA	14	CASSETGLSYEQYF
TRBV30	TRBJ1-2	many	NA	11	CAWFGGYGYTF
TRBV7-2	TRBJ1-5	many	NA	12	CASSLGKPPQHF
TRBV11-2	TRBJ2-1	NA	TRBD2	14	CASKLSGGINEQFF
TRBV20-1	TRBJ2-3	many	NA	14	CSASVSGSTDTQYF
TRBV6-5	TRBJ2-2	NA	NA	19	CASSYSLMPSMVNTGELFF
TRBV30	TRBJ1-2	few	NA	13	CAWSERSDYGYTF
TRBV6-1	NA	NA	TRBD1	15	CASSAPGQPIYEQYF
TRBV12-3/TRBV12-4	TRBJ2-3	NA	TRBD1	15	CASSSRTGGTDAQYF
TRBV20-1	TRBJ1-5	many	NA	15	CSARDDMGRGQPQHF
TRBV7-2	TRBJ1-2	many	NA	16	CASSWGPTAGNYGYTF
TRBV5-1	TRBJ2-3	many	NA	15	CASSRDTTSTDTQYF
TRBV20-1	TRBJ1-3	NA	NA	15	CSARSGAGDGNTIYF
TRBV5-4	TRBJ1-2	many	NA	15	CASSSPTRPNYGYTF
TRBV5-1	TRBJ2-5	many	TRBD2	16	CASSLTSGPYQETQYF
TRBV30	TRBJ2-7	NA	TRBD2	13	CAWGTSGTYEQYF
TRBV6-6	TRBJ2-7	NA	NA	13	CACSPRSSGEQYF
TRBV20-1	TRBJ2-4	many	NA	16	CSGEGSRGRAKNIQYF
TRBV30	TRBJ2-7	NA	TRBD1	15	CAWSGRQGAVHKQYF
TRBV20-1	TRBJ2-3	many	NA	13	CSARASGTDTQYF
TRBV30	TRBJ2-1	NA	NA	16	CAWSRTGRVSYNEQFF
TRBV20-1	TRBJ1-6	many	TRBD1	15	CSARVGQGANSPLHF
TRBV28	TRBJ2-4	NA	NA	16	CASRGGTQGAKNIQYF
TRBV5-1	TRBJ2-5	NA	TRBD2	18	CASSLVVTSGPSYNGQYF
TRBV5-1	TRBJ1-1	NA	NA	14	CASSQTSLGTEAFF
TRBV4-2	TRBJ2-5	many	TRBD2	18	CASSQQATSGGRGETQYF
TRBV4-3	TRBJ1-6	many	NA	15	CASSVQLGRDSPLHF
TRBV28	TRBJ2-1	few	TRBD2	14	CASVTSGGYNEQFF
TRBV18	TRBJ2-2	NA	NA	15	CASSPQGWNTGELFF
TRBV28	TRBJ2-7	NA	TRBD2	16	CASSSGLAGASYEQYF
TRBV27	TRBJ2-7	many	TRBD1	16	CASIHDRGTGGHEQYF
TRBV12-3/TRBV12-4	TRBJ1-2	many	TRBD1	15	CASSGTGVYSMGYTF
TRBV5-6	NA	NA	TRBD1	14	CASSLSGQGHIQYF
TRBV5-1	TRBJ2-5	NA	TRBD1	14	CASSFGQGEETQYF
TRBV12-3/TRBV12-4	TRBJ2-3	once	NA	14	CASTTGGGSDTEYF
TRBV20-1	TRBJ2-3	many	NA	12	CSARDAGPPQYF